The rows below give T cell receptor beta chains drawn from one sample of a study of Ad26.COV2.S vaccination and SARS-CoV-2 variants. TCRdb's copy holds only in-frame clones and misses some; the assay was immunoSEQ multiplex PCR. The table lists more than 400,000 clones, 90% of them singletons, with approximately 4.3% in the top ten. Sequences were derived from peripheral blood, sampled in a trial of Ad26.COV2.S vaccine versus placebo. The receptors were gathered from a person aged 18 to 59 who received the Ad26.COV2.S COVID-19 vaccine or a placebo. Each CDR3 is given with its conserved first and last residue. Fields, in order: CDR3 length, V gene, clone size, J gene, D gene, CDR3 DNA, CDR3 protein. A D gene is named only where the DNA matches it firmly. Clone size is shown for a subset of rows, as once, few, many or a class of expanded clone.

14	TRBV6-2/TRBV6-3	once	TRBJ1-1	-	TGTGCCAGCAGTTACGGCGTCTCGAACACTGAAGCTTTCTTT	CASSYGVSNTEAFF
16	TRBV11-3	-	TRBJ2-2	-	TGTGCCAGCAGCTTAGAGGGCAGATCGGTAACCGGGGAGCTGTTTTTT	CASSLEGRSVTGELFF
15	TRBV16	-	TRBJ2-2	TRBD1	TGTGCCAGCAGCAACCCGGGACAGGGCACCGGGGAGCTGTTTTTT	CASSNPGQGTGELFF
14	TRBV29-1	-	TRBJ2-1	TRBD2	TGCAGCGTTGAATTGGCGGGAGCAGGAAATGAGCAGTTCTTC	CSVELAGAGNEQFF
16	TRBV7-2	-	TRBJ2-1	-	TGTGCCAGCAGCTTAGCCCCCCGTATAGCGTTCAATGAGCAGTTCTTC	CASSLAPRIAFNEQFF
16	TRBV4-2	-	TRBJ2-1	TRBD1	TGTGCCAGCAGCCAAGTTGACAGGGGAGGATCGTCTGAGCAGTTCTTC	CASSQVDRGGSSEQFF
15	TRBV25-1	-	TRBJ1-6	-	TGTGCCAGCAGTGAATACTGGGGCATGGATTCACCCCTCCACTTT	CASSEYWGMDSPLHF
21	TRBV27	-	TRBJ2-7	TRBD2	TGTGCCAGCAGTCTTCACCCCCGCCCGGGACTAGCGGGAGGATTGGCCTACGAGCAGTACTTC	CASSLHPRPGLAGGLAYEQYF
18	TRBV6-1	-	TRBJ1-1	-	TGTGCCAGCAGTGAAGTTAGGGGTGGGCGGGGGACGAACACTGAAGCTTTCTTT	CASSEVRGGRGTNTEAFF
19	TRBV4-1	-	TRBJ2-6	TRBD2	TGCGCCAGCAGATCGTATGTCCTAGCGGGTGGGGCTGGGGCCAACGTCCTGACTTTC	CASRSYVLAGGAGANVLTF
14	TRBV14	once	TRBJ2-1	-	TGTGCCAGACAAAACGGGCCAAATTACAATGAGCAGTTCTTC	CARQNGPNYNEQFF
18	TRBV10-3	-	TRBJ2-6	-	TGTGCCATCAGTGAGAGGAGCGAGGGGAGCTCTGGGGCCAACGTCCTGACTTTC	CAISERSEGSSGANVLTF
15	TRBV6-2/TRBV6-3	-	TRBJ2-6	-	TGTGCCAGCAGTTCCCCCATCTCTGGGGCCAACGTCCTGACTTTC	CASSSPISGANVLTF
15	TRBV18	-	TRBJ1-1	-	TGTGCCAGCTCACCAGATATAAACAGGAACACTGAAGCTTTCTTT	CASSPDINRNTEAFF
15	TRBV6-5	-	TRBJ1-5	-	TGTGCCAGCGTTGAGGGACAAAATAGCAATCAGCCCCAGCATTTT	CASVEGQNSNQPQHF
14	TRBV6-1	-	TRBJ2-7	-	TGTGCCAGCAGTGAAGCGCCAGGGGTCTACGAGCAGTACTTC	CASSEAPGVYEQYF